The clone carrying this T cell receptor (beta chain) was seen a handful of times. Its specificity is not known. This sample was taken from a study of cytomegalovirus exposure and HLA in healthy donors. Broader study findings: Later on, an analysis showed TCR association rates differing by HLA locus, with DRB1 the most and HLA-C the fewest.

The V gene's germline CDR1 is LNHNV and CDR2 YYDKDF (reference sequence). The V segment lost 0 bases and the J segment 9 bases; nucleotides outside the gene matches: 14. The CDR3 spans 18 residues. 60 Vbeta and 13 Jbeta primers were used in PCR. Only in-frame clones appear in the TCRdb table, and some are missing; sequencing was by immunoSEQ multiplex PCR. The sample lists roughly 110,000 clones, roughly 76% seen once, with around 5.8% in the top ten. Sequenced material: PBMCs. V gene TRBV15 combines with J gene TRBJ2-1; 10 bases line up with TRBD2. The TCR comes from a woman between 45 and 65 years old in good health and CMV-seropositive. The CDR3 here is CATSRDPPGASGGPEQFF. CDR3 coding DNA: TGTGCCACCAGCAGAGATCCCCCGGGAGCTAGCGGGGGACCTGAGCAGTTCTTC.